A selection of T cell receptor beta chains follows, all from one sample in a study of T cells in Graves' hyperthyroidism and ophthalmopathy. TCRdb reprocessed the multiplex PCR reads with MiXCR, giving one entry per CDR3 protein. The table includes 600,000 to 750,000 distinct CDR3 sequences, 15% to 20% detected once. Sequencing was done on a sample of blood. These receptors originate from a man aged 50 or older with Graves' hyperthyroidism. CDR3s include the opening cysteine and the closing phenylalanine or tryptophan. The order of the fields is V gene, clone size, J gene, D gene, CDR3 protein, CDR3 DNA. A D gene is named only where the DNA matches it firmly. Expanded clones are given a class, and other clones once, few, many or no size at all.

>TRBV7-9|many|TRBJ2-3|TRBD2
CASSLEEGGRTDTQYF
TGTGCCAGCAGCTTAGAAGAGGGCGGGAGGACAGATACGCAGTATTTT
>TRBV2|many|TRBJ2-7|.
CASSARVEQYF
TGTGCCAGCAGTGCTAGGGTCGAGCAGTACTTC
>TRBV27|many|TRBJ2-7|.
CASSSRQNYEQYF
TGTGCCAGCAGTTCTCGACAGAATTACGAGCAGTACTTC
>TRBV28|.|TRBJ1-6|.
CASSTADRKSPLHF
TGTGCCAGCAGTACGGCGGATCGCAAATCACCCCTCCACTTT
>TRBV24-1|few|TRBJ2-1|.
CATSDPDGFYNEQFF
TGTGCCACCAGTGACCCGGACGGTTTCTACAATGAGCAGTTCTTC
>TRBV28|many|TRBJ1-1|TRBD1
CASSSGQDTEAFF
TGTGCCAGCAGTTCTGGACAGGACACTGAAGCTTTCTTT
>TRBV3-1|few|TRBJ1-2|.
CASSQGTRGYTF
TGTGCCAGCAGCCAAGGGACCCGAGGCTACACCTTC
>TRBV3-1|once|TRBJ2-3|TRBD1
CASSQTRGTAGTDTQYF
TGTGCCAGCAGCCAAACCCGTGGGACAGCAGGCACAGATACGCAGTATTTT
>TRBV12-3/TRBV12-4|many|TRBJ1-1|.
CASSRTQGEAFF
TGTGCCAGCAGCCGCACACAGGGTGAAGCTTTCTTT
>TRBV7-3|many|TRBJ2-5|TRBD2
CASSPAKGSGRWETQYF
TGTGCCAGCAGCCCGGCCAAGGGTAGCGGGAGGTGGGAGACCCAGTACTTC
>TRBV25-1|few|TRBJ1-4|TRBD1
CASSGTGGFKNEKLFF
TGTGCCAGCAGTGGGACAGGGGGGTTTAAAAATGAAAAACTGTTTTTT
>TRBV20-1|once|TRBJ1-5|.
CSARTSNQPQHF
TGCAGTGCCAGGACTAGCAATCAGCCCCAGCATTTT
>TRBV5-5|many|TRBJ2-3|.
CASSTRQVTDTQYF
TGTGCCAGCAGCACCAGACAGGTGACAGATACGCAGTATTTT
>TRBV9|many|TRBJ2-7|TRBD1
CASSVAGTGGYEQYF
TGTGCCAGCAGCGTGGCCGGGACAGGGGGGTACGAGCAGTACTTC
>TRBV28|few|TRBJ2-5|TRBD1
CASSSPTGLGSQETQYF
TGTGCCAGCAGTTCCCCGACAGGGTTGGGGTCCCAAGAGACCCAGTACTTC